The source of this T cell receptor (beta chain) is a study of T cells in Graves' hyperthyroidism and ophthalmopathy (dated by TCRdb to between 2018 and 2021). With respect to the entire study: Peripheral blood samples were taken at initial diagnosis, before any treatment was given. Following sampling, methimazole starting at 30 mg daily was given to hyperthyroidism patients, and high-dose intravenous methylprednisolone was given to ophthalmopathy patients. For training and testing, the 100 patients in the discovery cohort were randomly divided in a 7:3 ratio. In roughly six Graves' hyperthyroidism patients, the study also compared T-cell repertoires from thyroid tissue with T-cell repertoires from blood. Whether ophthalmopathy could be predicted prospectively was tested in an independent validation cohort made up of under 20 hyperthyroidism patients plus 17 patients who later progressed to ophthalmopathy. TCR Vbeta CDR3 sequencing of fewer than 150 peripheral blood samples (roughly 41 ophthalmopathy, 70 to 85 hyperthyroidism and around 17 progressor patients) is reported in the paper. To identify distinguishing TCR V-J signatures, a discovery cohort of 100 patients was used, comprising 43 with Graves' ophthalmopathy and around 60 with stable Graves' hyperthyroidism.

Reading from cysteine to phenylalanine, the CDR3 counts 15 amino acids. The sequence is cut down to CDR3 DNA, 45 bases in frame from base 1. V is reduced by 6 bases and J by 6 bases, leaving a spacing of 21 bases between them. For CDR1 and CDR2, the germline V gene (reference sequence) lists MNHEY and SMNVEV. Hyperthyroidism patients were newly diagnosed, with disease duration under 2 months, and aged 18 to 65 years. Exclusion was applied to patients with uncontrolled infections, other autoimmune diseases, pregnancy or lactation. Diagnoses relied on clinical symptoms, serum thyroxine and TRAb, thyroid ultrasound and orbital computed tomography. Blood from progressor patients was drawn when they were first diagnosed with hyperthyroidism, before any ophthalmopathy symptoms appeared. Ficoll-Paque density gradient centrifugation was used to isolate PBMCs from about 10 ml of fresh peripheral blood. Progressor patients were defined as those initially diagnosed with Graves' hyperthyroidism in whom ophthalmopathy developed during follow-up. Total RNA was extracted using Trizol reagent, and RNA quality was assessed on an Agilent 2100 Bioanalyzer.

General study outcomes and caveats: Ophthalmopathy was separated from stable hyperthyroidism by a 13 V-J signature model, with about 88% sensitivity and approximately 84% specificity obtained in cross-validation and 80%/75% obtained in testing. During validation, the model predicted progression to ophthalmopathy a median of roughly six months ahead of onset, with roughly 65% sensitivity and around 72% specificity. Blood samples also contained most of the expanded thyroid clonotypes (frequency above 0.001), which suggests that blood repertoires may reflect thyroid immune responses. No statistical method was used to fix the sample size in advance, and group allocation was not hidden from the investigators.

This clonotype was counted ten times or more. Its antigen specificity is not known. Base qualities are not recorded, but no much larger clone differs from it by a single base. The TCR beta CDR3 regions were amplified from the RNA transcripts. The TCR CDR3 was subjected to a first round of RT-PCR using the HTBI primer set and the Qiagen OneStep RT-PCR kit. Libraries were constructed in a second round of multiplex PCR, after which size selection and purification were performed. Paired-end sequencing of the libraries was performed with 100 bp reads on an Illumina HiSeq2000. As for the original processing: SOAPnuke was used to process the raw data, throwing out any read that contained adapters or uncalled bases, had a mean Phred below 15, or lacked an exact constant-primer or identifier match. High-quality paired reads were merged using COPE v1.2.5, and each unique nucleotide sequence was defined as a clonotype. MiTCR v1.1 was used to align the clonotypes against IMGT TRBV, TRBD and TRBJ reference segments. The analysis was restricted to V-J combinations with a frequency above 0.0001, which together covered 99.2% of the repertoires. The TCS score was defined as the ratio of F50 (clonal expansion) to E x V (chaos), calculated using BLOSUM62-based TCRdist between CDR3 peptides within each V-J. Welch's t-statistics and random forest reduced around 520 V-J features to 13, which were used in a naive Bayes classifier (R e1071). The public sequencing data were trimmed at Q25 with fastp and processed into clonotypes with MiXCR by TCRdb, which kept only in-frame beta chains. Rows matching on CDR3 protein sequence are summarized as one entry with the most common DNA and genes. TCRdb's processing, not the authors' own work, is the source of the V and J calls. The sample records around 400,000 distinct CDR3 sequences, about 15% of which are singletons. The ten largest clonotypes hold about a quarter of the sample.

This receptor was identified in a woman between 18 and 30 years old with Graves' hyperthyroidism that later progressed to Graves' ophthalmopathy. The chain employs TRBV27 and TRBJ2-7; the D element might be TRBD1 or TRBD2, as each aligns at 5 bases. The sample taken for sequencing was blood. The CDR3 reads CASRPRRGTPAEQYF. The bases are TGTGCCAGCAGGCCTAGGAGAGGGACCCCTGCCGAGCAGTACTTC.